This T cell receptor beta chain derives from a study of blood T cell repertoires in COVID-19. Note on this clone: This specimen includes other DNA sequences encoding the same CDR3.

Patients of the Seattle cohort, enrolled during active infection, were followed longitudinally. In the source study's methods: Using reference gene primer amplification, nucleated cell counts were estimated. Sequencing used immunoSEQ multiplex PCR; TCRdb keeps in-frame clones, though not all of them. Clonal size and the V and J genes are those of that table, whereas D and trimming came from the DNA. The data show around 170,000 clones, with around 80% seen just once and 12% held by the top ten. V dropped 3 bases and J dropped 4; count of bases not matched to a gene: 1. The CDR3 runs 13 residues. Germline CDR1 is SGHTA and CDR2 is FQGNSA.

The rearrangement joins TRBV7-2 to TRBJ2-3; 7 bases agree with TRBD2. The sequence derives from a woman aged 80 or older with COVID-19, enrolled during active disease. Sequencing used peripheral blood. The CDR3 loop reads CASSLGGADTQYF. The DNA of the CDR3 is TGTGCCAGCAGCTTGGGGGGGGCAGATACGCAGTATTTT.